This TCR beta chain was documented in a study of blood T cell repertoires in COVID-19. As for the study in general: PBMCs, B-cell-depleted T cells, or T cells provided the cDNA or gDNA that made up the material.

The germline gives CDR1 MGHRA, CDR2 YSYEKL. Trimming pared 0 bases from V and 0 bases from J, leaving 6 bases between. The CDR3 is 15 residues long. In the original processing: Reference gene primer amplification in the assay estimated nucleated cell counts. Using immunoSEQ multiplex PCR, the repertoire was profiled, and TCRdb retains in-frame clones only, with some absent. V and J calls and clone size are those listed in that table; D and trimming were worked out from the DNA. The table records about 50,000 clones, more than 75% of them present only once. This clonotype was obtained from a human donor in a cohort sampled during active COVID-19. Sample: peripheral blood. The chain uses TRBV4-1 and TRBJ1-3; D perhaps matches TRBD1 (6 bases). CDR3 DNA: TGCGCCAGCAGCCAAGAGGGGGCCTCTGGAAACACCATATATTTT. Translating it yields CASSQEGASGNTIYF.